This T cell receptor beta chain was captured in a study of cytomegalovirus exposure and HLA in healthy donors. Whole-study context: An early data release held 75 million to 100 million unique TCRs from HLA-typed donors.

This clone was found a few times. PCR involved 60 Vbeta and 13 Jbeta primers. This table comes from immunoSEQ multiplex PCR, and its TCRdb copy is limited to in-frame clones, with some not included. Of some 130,000 clones detected, approximately 68% appear once; the ten largest clones hold about 1.5%. Regarding donors, all were healthy bone marrow donors. CDR3 length: 15 residues. CDR1 is MRHNA and CDR2 is SNTAGT in the germline V gene. V gave up 6 bases and J gave up 4 bases, with 16 bases separating them. The sequence was collected from a man aged 25-45 years in good health and CMV-seropositive. The V gene is TRBV6-4, the J gene TRBJ2-1; weak D call: TRBD2 (5 bases). Sequencing input: PBMCs. CDR3: CASSPGLVLYNEQFF. The CDR3 nucleotides read TGTGCCAGCAGCCCGGGATTGGTCCTTTACAATGAGCAGTTCTTC.